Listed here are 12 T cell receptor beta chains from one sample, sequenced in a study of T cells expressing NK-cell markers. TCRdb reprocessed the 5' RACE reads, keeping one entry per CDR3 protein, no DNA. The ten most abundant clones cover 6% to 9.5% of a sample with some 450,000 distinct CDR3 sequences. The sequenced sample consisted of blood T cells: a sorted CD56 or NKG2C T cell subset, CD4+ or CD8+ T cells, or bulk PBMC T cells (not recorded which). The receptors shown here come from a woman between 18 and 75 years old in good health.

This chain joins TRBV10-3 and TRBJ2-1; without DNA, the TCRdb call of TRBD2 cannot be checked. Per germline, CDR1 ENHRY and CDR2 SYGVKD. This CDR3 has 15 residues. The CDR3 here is CAISDALAGHNEQFF.

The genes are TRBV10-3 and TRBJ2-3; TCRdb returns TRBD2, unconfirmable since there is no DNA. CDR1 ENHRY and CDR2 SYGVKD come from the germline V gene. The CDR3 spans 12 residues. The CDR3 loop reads CATGDFTDTQYF.

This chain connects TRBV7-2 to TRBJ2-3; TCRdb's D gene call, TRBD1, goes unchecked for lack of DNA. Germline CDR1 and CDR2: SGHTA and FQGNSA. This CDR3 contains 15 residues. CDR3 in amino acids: CASTEGVPGDPSQYF.

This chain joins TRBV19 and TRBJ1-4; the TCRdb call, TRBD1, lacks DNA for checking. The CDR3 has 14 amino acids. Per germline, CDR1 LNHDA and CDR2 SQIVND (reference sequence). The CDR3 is CASRLTGANEKLFF.

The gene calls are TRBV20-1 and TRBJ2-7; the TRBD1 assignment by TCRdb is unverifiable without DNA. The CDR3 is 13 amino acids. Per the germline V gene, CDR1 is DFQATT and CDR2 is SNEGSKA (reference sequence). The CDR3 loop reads CSAEDRGPEEQYF.

CDR3 loop: CASSFRGIDTQYF. The chain recombines TRBV27 with TRBJ2-3; the D call of TRBD1 rests on TCRdb alone, since no DNA is present to check it. The CDR3 is 13 residues long. The germline V gene encodes CDR1 MNHEY and CDR2 SMNVEV (reference sequence).

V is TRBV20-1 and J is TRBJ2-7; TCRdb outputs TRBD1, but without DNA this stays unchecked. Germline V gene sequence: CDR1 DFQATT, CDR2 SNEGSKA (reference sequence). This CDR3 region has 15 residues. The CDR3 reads CSARALGQGAYEQYF.

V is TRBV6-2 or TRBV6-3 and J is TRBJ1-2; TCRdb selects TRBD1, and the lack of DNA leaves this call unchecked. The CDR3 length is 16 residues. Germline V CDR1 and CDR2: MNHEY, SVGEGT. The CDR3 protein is CASSYETGRGYYGYTF.

This CDR3 is CASSQTPDRGSETQYF. The chain couples TRBV4-3 to TRBJ2-5; TCRdb outputs TRBD1, but without DNA this stays unchecked. The CDR3 extends over 16 amino acids. In germline, CDR1 is LGHNA, CDR2 YSLEER.

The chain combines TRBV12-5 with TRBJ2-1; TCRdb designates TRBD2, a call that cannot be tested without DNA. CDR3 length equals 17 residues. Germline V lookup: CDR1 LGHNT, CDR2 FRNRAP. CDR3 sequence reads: CASGLVLAGTRVDEQFF.

The CDR3 region is CSARSSGLAFGADTQYF. This chain links TRBV20-1 with TRBJ2-3; TCRdb calls TRBD2, which cannot be checked without DNA. Germline loops: CDR1 DFQATT, CDR2 SNEGSKA (reference sequence). The CDR3 consists of 17 residues.

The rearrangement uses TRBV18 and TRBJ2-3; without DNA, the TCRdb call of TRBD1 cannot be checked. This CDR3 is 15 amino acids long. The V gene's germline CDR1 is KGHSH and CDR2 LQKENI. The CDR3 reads CASSLRTGSADTQYF. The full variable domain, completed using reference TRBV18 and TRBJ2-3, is NAGVMQNPRHLVRRRGQEARLRCSPMKGHSHVYWYRQLPEEGLKFMVYLQKENIIDESGMPKERFSAEFPKEGPSILRIQQVVRGDSAAYFCASSLRTGSADTQYFGPGTRLTVL.